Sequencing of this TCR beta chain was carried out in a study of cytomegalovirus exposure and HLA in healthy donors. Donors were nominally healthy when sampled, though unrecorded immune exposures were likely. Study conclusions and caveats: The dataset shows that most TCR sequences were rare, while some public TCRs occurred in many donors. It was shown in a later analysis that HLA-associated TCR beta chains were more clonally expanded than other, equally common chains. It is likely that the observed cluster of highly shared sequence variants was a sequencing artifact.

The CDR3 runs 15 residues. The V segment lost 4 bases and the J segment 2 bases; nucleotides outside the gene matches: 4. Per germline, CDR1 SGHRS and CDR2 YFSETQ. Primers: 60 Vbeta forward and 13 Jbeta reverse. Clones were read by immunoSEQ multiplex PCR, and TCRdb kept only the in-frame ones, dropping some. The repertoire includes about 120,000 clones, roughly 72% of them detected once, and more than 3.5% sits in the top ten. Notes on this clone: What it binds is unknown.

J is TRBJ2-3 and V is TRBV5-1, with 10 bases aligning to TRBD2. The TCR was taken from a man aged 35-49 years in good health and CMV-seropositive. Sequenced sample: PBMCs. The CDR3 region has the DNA TGCGCCAGCAGCCCCGGACTAGCGGTCACAGATACGCAGTATTTT. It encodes CASSPGLAVTDTQYF.